The 24 T cell receptor beta chains presented below share a single source sample, sequenced in a study of blood T cell repertoires in COVID-19. The data were produced by immunoSEQ multiplex PCR, yet TCRdb's version contains in-frame clones alone and is incomplete. The data show approximately 120,000 clones, over 75% seen once. Sequenced sample: peripheral blood. These receptors all stem from a man in his fifties or sixties with acute or convalescent COVID-19.

This sequence joins TRBV11-2 and TRBJ2-5; 7 nucleotides line up with TRBD2. Germline V gene sequence: CDR1 SGHAT, CDR2 FQNNGV. Trimming at V came to 5 bases and at J to 1 base, leaving 4 bases not matched to a gene. The CDR3 has 14 residues. The CDR3 region is CASSPRGSQETQYF. The DNA for the CDR3 is TGTGCCAGCAGCCCCCGCGGGAGCCAAGAGACCCAGTACTTC.

V and J are TRBV29-1 and TRBJ1-1, with D maybe TRBD1 (5 bases). The CDR3 has 15 residues. Germline V gene lookup returns CDR1 SQVTM and CDR2 ANQGSEA. V was shortened by 0 bases and J by 4 bases, with 15 bases between the two germline ends. CDR3 in DNA: TGCAGCGTTGAAGATCCCAGGGACTGGGGCACTGAAGCTTTCTTT. Translated: CSVEDPRDWGTEAFF. Full variable domain (rest looked up from reference TRBV29-1 and TRBJ1-1): SAVISQKPSRDICQRGTSLTIQCQVDSQVTMMFWYRQQPGQSLTLIATANQGSEATYESGFVIDKFPISRPNLTFSTLTVSNMSPEDSSIYLCSVEDPRDWGTEAFFGQGTRLTVV.

In DNA form, the CDR3 reads TGTGCCACCAGTGCCGGGACAGAGTACTTC. Translated: CATSAGTEYF. The chain uses TRBV24-1 and TRBJ2-7, with 7 bases matching TRBD1. With V trimmed by 5 bases and J by 11 bases, 2 bases remained unmatched. The CDR3 has 10 residues. CDR1 is KGHDR and CDR2 is SFDVKD in the germline V gene.

This chain links TRBV14 with TRBJ2-7, with 9 bases identical to TRBD2. This CDR3 comprises 15 residues. With 0 bases clipped from V and 3 bases from J, the junction kept 3 bases outside the gene matches. Germline V gene lookup returns CDR1 SGHDN and CDR2 FVKESK. In DNA form, the CDR3 reads TGTGCCAGCAGCCAAGAGACGACTAGCGGCTACGAGCAGTACTTC. Residues: CASSQETTSGYEQYF. Using reference TRBV14 and TRBJ2-7 for the parts outside the CDR3, the full variable domain is EAGVTQFPSHSVIEKGQTVTLRCDPISGHDNLYWYRRVMGKEIKFLLHFVKESKQDESGMPNNRFLAERTGGTYSTLKVQPAELEDSGVYFCASSQETTSGYEQYFGPGTRLTVT.

CDR3 sequence: CASSSTTGGYGYTF. The CDR3, as DNA: TGTGCCAGCAGCTCCACGACAGGGGGGTATGGCTACACCTTC. This chain joins TRBV7-9 and TRBJ1-2; 9 nucleotides line up with TRBD1. Trimming removed 4 bases from V and 5 bases from J; junction bases left unmatched: 5. CDR1 and CDR2 (germline): SEHNR, FQNEAQ (reference sequence). The CDR3 covers 14 residues.

The V gene is TRBV5-1, the J gene TRBJ2-2; D call uncertain. Trimming stripped 0 bases from V and 6 bases from J, with 6 bases between. This CDR3 region has 13 residues. Germline CDR1 is SGHRS and CDR2 is YFSETQ. CDR3 protein: CASSLGSPGELFF. In DNA, the CDR3 is TGCGCCAGCAGCTTGGGGAGTCCCGGGGAGCTGTTTTTT.

The rearrangement joins TRBV6-1 to TRBJ2-1; 8 bases are shared with TRBD1. This CDR3 spans 16 amino acids. Trimming at V came to 2 bases and at J to 4 bases, leaving 7 bases not matched to a gene. Germline CDR1 is MNHNS and CDR2 is SASEGT. The CDR3 protein is CASSEHGTGNYNEQFF. The CDR3 nucleotides are TGTGCCAGCAGTGAACATGGGACAGGAAATTACAATGAGCAGTTCTTC.

CDR3 bases: TGTGCCAGCAGACTAGCGGGAGGGTGGGATGAGCAGTTCTTC. Its translation is CASRLAGGWDEQFF. The gene calls are TRBV7-9 and TRBJ2-1; 13 bases line up with TRBD2. The CDR3 covers 14 residues. Germline V gene data show CDR1 as SEHNR and CDR2 as FQNEAQ (reference sequence). Unmatched junction bases numbered 4, after V lost 6 bases and J lost 8 bases.

The chain has TRBV6-5 and TRBJ2-1; no reliable D call. CDR1 is MNHEY, CDR2 SVGAGI, per germline. The ends were cut back, 5 bases at V and 9 bases at J, with 11 bases in the middle. This CDR3 is built from 12 residues. The CDR3 protein is CASSPFFSEQFF. In DNA form, the CDR3 reads TGTGCCAGCAGTCCCTTTTTCAGTGAGCAGTTCTTC.

This rearrangement joins TRBV5-8 to TRBJ2-6, with D unclear. The germline V gene has CDR1 SGHTS and CDR2 YDEGEE. The CDR3 consists of 14 residues. V shed 2 bases and J shed 0 bases, with 3 bases lying between them. CDR3 nucleotides: TGTGCCAGCAGCTTACTCTCTGGGGCCAACGTCCTGACTTTC. Its translation is CASSLLSGANVLTF. Filled out from reference TRBV5-8 and TRBJ2-6, the complete variable domain reads EAGVTQSPTHLIKTRGQQATLRCSPISGHTSVYWYQQALGLGLQFLLWYDEGEERNRGNFPPRFSGRQFPNYSSELNVNALELEDSALYLCASSLLSGANVLTFGAGSRLTVL.

V is TRBV6-6 and J is TRBJ1-2; 8 positions agree with TRBD1. CDR1 MNHNY and CDR2 SVGAGI come from the germline V gene (reference sequence). This CDR3 is 15 amino acids long. J gave up 2 bases and V 3 bases, and 5 bases lay outside the gene matches. The CDR3 DNA sequence: TGTGCCAGCAGTTATCCGGGACAGGAAAACTATGGCTACACCTTC. Translation: CASSYPGQENYGYTF.

The J gene is TRBJ2-1, the V gene TRBV7-8, with D unclear. CDR1 is SGHVS and CDR2 is FQNEAQ in the germline V gene. V dropped 7 bases and J dropped 5 bases, with 15 bases sitting between them. The CDR3 contains 14 residues. The CDR3 region has the DNA TGTGCCAGCACCCCCAGGTGGGCCAACAATGAGCAGTTCTTC. It specifies CASTPRWANNEQFF.

V and J are TRBV19 and TRBJ2-1; possibly TRBD1 for D (5 bases). Trimming removed 3 bases from V and 9 bases from J, with 18 bases in between. CDR1 LNHDA and CDR2 SQIVND come from the germline V gene (reference sequence). This CDR3 comprises 15 residues. CDR3 region: CASSMKGPPGSEQFF. CDR3 DNA: TGTGCCAGTAGTATGAAGGGGCCACCCGGCAGTGAGCAGTTCTTC.

This clone was seen a few times. The chain joins TRBV3-1 (or the pseudogene TRBV3-2) to TRBJ1-1, with D unclear. V shed 0 bases and J shed 7 bases, with 9 bases lying between them. CDR3 length: 13 residues. Germline V CDR1 and CDR2: LGHDT, YNNKEL (reference sequence). The CDR3 sequence is CASSQDNRGEAFF. CDR3 DNA sequence: TGTGCCAGCAGCCAAGATAATCGGGGTGAAGCTTTCTTT.

J is TRBJ1-4 and V is TRBV3-1 (or the pseudogene TRBV3-2); D remains ambiguous. Germline CDR1 and CDR2: LGHDT and YNNKEL (reference sequence). Deletions cut 5 bases from V and 5 bases from J, with 9 bases between. The CDR3 is 13 residues long. The chain's CDR3 is CASSYLGNEKLFF. The CDR3 DNA follows: TGTGCCAGCAGCTACCTCGGGAATGAAAAACTGTTTTTT.

This chain connects TRBV7-9 to TRBJ1-2, with D maybe TRBD1 (5 bases). The CDR3 length is 13 residues. Per the germline V gene, CDR1 is SEHNR and CDR2 is FQNEAQ (reference sequence). The germline V and J ends were trimmed by 1 base and 6 bases, with 9 bases remaining between them. The CDR3 loop is CASSLESGDGYTF. In DNA, the CDR3 is TGTGCCAGCAGCTTAGAGTCGGGGGATGGCTACACCTTC.

V is TRBV2 and J is TRBJ1-3; D possibly corresponds to TRBD1 (5 bases). The CDR3 has 15 residues. The germline V and J ends were trimmed by 6 bases and 0 bases, with 12 bases remaining between them. From germline, CDR1 is SNHLY and CDR2 FYNNEI. CDR3 DNA: TGTGCCAGCAGACGAACAGGAGACTCTGGAAACACCATATATTTT. It codes for CASRRTGDSGNTIYF.

The chain carries TRBV5-5 and TRBJ1-1; TRBD1 agrees at 10 bases. V was clipped by 4 bases and J by 5 bases; unmatched bases: 5. This CDR3 comprises 14 residues. Germline CDR1 SGHKS, CDR2 YYEKEE (reference sequence). The CDR3 DNA sequence: TGTGCCAGCAGCCGGACAGGGGGTTCTACTGAAGCTTTCTTT. Residues: CASSRTGGSTEAFF. Complete variable domain (other parts from reference TRBV5-5 and TRBJ1-1): DAGVTQSPTHLIKTRGQQVTLRCSPISGHKSVSWYQQVLGQGPQFIFQYYEKEERGRGNFPDRFSARQFPNYSSELNVNALLLGDSALYLCASSRTGGSTEAFFGQGTRLTVV.

The CDR3 nucleotides read TGTGCCAGCAGCCAGGGTAGCGGGAGGCTAGCCTACGAGCAGTACTTC. It is translated as CASSQGSGRLAYEQYF. The V call is TRBV3-1 (or the pseudogene TRBV3-2), the J call TRBJ2-7; 10 nucleotides line up with TRBD2. The trim removed 3 bases at V and 2 bases at J, leaving 7 bases unmatched. In germline, CDR1 is LGHDT, CDR2 YNNKEL (reference sequence). The CDR3 has 16 residues.

The rearrangement uses TRBV25-1 and TRBJ2-1; TRBD1 aligns across 7 bases. The CDR3 totals 13 residues. The V gene end was trimmed by 8 bases and the J gene end by 2 bases; junction bases not matched to a gene: 3. Germline CDR1 reads MGHDK; CDR2 reads SYGVNS. Here the CDR3 reads CASETGTYNEQFF. The DNA for the CDR3 is TGTGCCAGCGAGACAGGGACCTACAATGAGCAGTTCTTC.

The CDR3 spells CASKGAEPYEQYF. DNA for the CDR3: TGTGCCAGCAAGGGAGCAGAACCCTACGAGCAGTACTTC. The rearrangement links TRBV25-1 to TRBJ2-7, with D maybe TRBD2 (5 bases). The germline CDR1 and CDR2 sequences are MGHDK and SYGVNS. The V and J ends lost 7 bases and 2 bases respectively, with 12 bases between them. The CDR3 has 13 residues.

This clone was picked up one time. The V call is TRBV10-3, the J call TRBJ1-5; 8 nucleotides agree with TRBD1. This CDR3 has 13 amino acids. V lost 4 bases to trimming and J lost 10 bases; unmatched junction nucleotides: 6. Per germline, CDR1 ENHRY and CDR2 SYGVKD. The DNA of the CDR3 is TGTGCCATCAGTGGCCCGACAGGGGAACCCCAGCATTTT. Amino acids: CAISGPTGEPQHF.

The V and J genes are TRBV15 and TRBJ1-5, with TRBD1 matching 7 bases. The CDR3 runs to 16 residues. Trimming at V came to 1 base and at J to 5 bases, leaving 8 bases not matched to a gene. Per the germline V gene, CDR1 is LNHNV and CDR2 is YYDKDF (reference sequence). The CDR3 spells CATSRGLTGEDQPQHF. The CDR3 DNA sequence: TGTGCCACCAGCAGAGGTTTAACAGGGGAGGATCAGCCCCAGCATTTT.

For the CDR3, the DNA is TGTGCCAGCAGCTTAGGGACAGGGGCCTCTGGAAACACCATATATTTT. As protein: CASSLGTGASGNTIYF. The rearrangement links TRBV9 to TRBJ1-3; 10 bases align to TRBD1. The CDR3 has 16 residues. Germline V gene lookup returns CDR1 SGDLS and CDR2 YYNGEE. V lost 4 bases, J lost 0 bases, and 4 bases stayed unmatched.